This T cell receptor beta chain originates from a study of cytomegalovirus exposure and HLA in healthy donors. Study-level results: TCR association rates varied by HLA locus in a later analysis, with DRB1 highest and HLA-C lowest. Prior analysis indicated that the majority of TCR beta V segments exhibited productivity approximately 87% or approximately 30% of the time.

With 60 Vbeta and 13 Jbeta primers, the PCR was carried out. Profiled with immunoSEQ multiplex PCR; TCRdb holds only in-frame clones, not every one. This table holds 95,000 to 150,000 clones, over 60% found once. With respect to this clone: Its antigen remains unidentified.

Sequencing was done on a sample of PBMCs. This clonotype was obtained from a man in his thirties or forties in good health and CMV-seronegative.

This chain's CDR3 is CASTLRGVEEDTQYF. The CDR3 bases are TGTGCCAGCACCCTCCGGGGGGTTGAGGAGGATACGCAGTATTTT. The rearrangement links TRBV5-5 to TRBJ2-3, with TRBD2 matching 7 bases. The trim removed 6 bases at V and 6 bases at J, leaving 13 bases unmatched. Germline CDR1 is SGHKS and CDR2 is YYEKEE (reference sequence). The length of the CDR3 is 15 residues. Filled out from reference TRBV5-5 and TRBJ2-3, the complete variable domain reads DAGVTQSPTHLIKTRGQQVTLRCSPISGHKSVSWYQQVLGQGPQFIFQYYEKEERGRGNFPDRFSARQFPNYSSELNVNALLLGDSALYLCASTLRGVEEDTQYFGPGTRLTVL.